The 15 T cell receptor beta chains in this list originate from one sample, sequenced in a study of T cell repertoires in cytomegalovirus infection. TCRdb independently ran MiXCR on the reads; one entry per CDR3 protein. This sample has roughly 320,000 distinct CDR3 sequences; 9% to 9.5% occur once, and the top ten carry approximately 4.5%. The source material was PBMCs. The receptors shown here come from a human donor in good health (CMV status not recorded). Some clones in this sample may be carry-over from other donors' samples.

This chain links TRBV20-1 with TRBJ1-2; possible D gene TRBD1, 5 bases. Germline V CDR1 and CDR2: DFQATT, SNEGSKA (reference sequence). The CDR3 is made up of 14 amino acids. The germline V and J ends were trimmed by 2 bases and 3 bases, with 13 bases remaining between them. The CDR3 region has the DNA TGCAGTGCTAGACCCTCCGGGGACTACTATGGCTACACCTTC. As protein: CSARPSGDYYGYTF.

This clonotype was observed a few times. The rearrangement joins TRBV12-3 or TRBV12-4 to TRBJ2-7; no definite D call. V shed 11 bases and J shed 5 bases, with 4 bases lying between them. The CDR3 contains 8 residues. The DNA for the CDR3 is TGTGCCCCGGACGAGCAGTACTTC. The encoded protein is CAPDEQYF.

The gene calls are TRBV7-8 and TRBJ1-1; D gene ambiguous. Trimming pared 5 bases from V and 4 bases from J, leaving 8 bases between. The CDR3 has 12 amino acids. The germline V gene encodes CDR1 SGHVS and CDR2 FQNEAQ. The CDR3 here is CASSALPTEAFF. The CDR3 DNA follows: TGTGCCAGCAGCGCACTACCCACTGAAGCTTTCTTT.

This clonotype was seen at least ten times. The chain has TRBV6-2 or TRBV6-3 and TRBJ2-7, with D unresolved. Germline V CDR1 and CDR2: MNHEY, SVGEGT. CDR3 length: 10 residues. The V gene lost 6 bases and the J gene lost 3 bases, with 3 bases spanning the gap. CDR3 region: CASRDYEQYF. As DNA, the CDR3 is TGTGCCAGCAGGGACTACGAGCAGTACTTC.

The chain has TRBV7-3 and TRBJ1-1, with D perhaps TRBD1 (5 bases). CDR1 is SGHTA and CDR2 is FQGTGA in the germline V gene. V was cut by 5 bases and J by 1 base, with 20 bases left in between. The CDR3 sequence is 17 residues long. The CDR3 sequence is CASSPGTGSLRNTEAFF. The CDR3 DNA is TGTGCCAGCAGCCCTGGGACGGGTAGCTTGAGGAACACTGAAGCTTTCTTT.

This clonotype was found many times. V and J are TRBV3-1 and TRBJ2-7; 8 nucleotides align to TRBD2. Germline V gene sequence: CDR1 LGHDT, CDR2 YNNKEL (reference sequence). This CDR3 has 17 amino acids. The V gene end was trimmed by 3 bases and the J gene end by 5 bases; junction bases not matched to a gene: 15. The chain's CDR3 is CASSHRAGATTGDEQYF. The CDR3 region has the DNA TGTGCCAGCAGCCACCGAGCGGGGGCCACAACCGGGGACGAGCAGTACTTC.

This chain connects TRBV20-1 to TRBJ2-3; the D gene is possibly TRBD1 (5 bases). Looked up from germline, CDR1 is DFQATT and CDR2 is SNEGSKA (reference sequence). V was cut by 3 bases and J by 0 bases, with 16 bases left in between. The CDR3 spans 16 residues. CDR3 DNA: TGCAGTGCTAGCCGAACCACAGGTTCTAGCACAGATACGCAGTATTTT. Translated, it gives CSASRTTGSSTDTQYF.

This clonotype came up many times. The chain joins TRBV7-2 to TRBJ2-7, with 7 nucleotides matching TRBD1. The CDR3 is 15 residues long. V lost 5 bases and J lost 1; bases outside the gene matches: 8. Germline CDR1 reads SGHTA; CDR2 reads FQGNSA. CDR3 sequence (DNA): TGTGCCAGCAGCAGAGGGGGCACCGCGTCCTACGAGCAGTACTTC. It codes for CASSRGGTASYEQYF.

The rearrangement joins TRBV5-4 to TRBJ1-1, with D hard to call. The germline gives CDR1 SGHNT, CDR2 YYREEE (reference sequence). V lost 2 bases and J 1 base, leaving 9 bases between the germline ends. The CDR3 loop spans 14 amino acids. The CDR3 loop reads CASSLEQPNTEAFF. The CDR3 coding sequence is TGTGCCAGCAGCTTAGAACAGCCGAACACTGAAGCTTTCTTT.

This clonotype was detected only once. This could be a read error, since a much larger clone is one nucleotide away. In DNA form, the CDR3 reads TGTGCCAGCAGCCCGAGCGGACAGGGAGGTAATCAGCCCCGGCATTTT. Protein: CASSPSGQGGNQPRHF. The chain carries TRBV11-2 and TRBJ1-5; 8 bases are a match to TRBD1. This CDR3 spans 16 amino acids. Germline assignment: CDR1 SGHAT and CDR2 FQNNGV.

This clonotype was observed many times. The chain carries TRBV12-3 or TRBV12-4 and TRBJ2-5; weak D call: TRBD2 (7 bases). V lost 2 bases and J 2 bases, leaving 21 bases between the germline ends. The CDR3 extends over 18 amino acids. CDR3 coding DNA: TGTGCCAGCAGTTTAAGGTCGGGGGGACATTTGAAGCAAGAGACCCAGTACTTC. Its translation: CASSLRSGGHLKQETQYF.

This clonotype was observed many times. The chain uses TRBV7-2 and TRBJ2-7, with D perhaps TRBD2 (5 bases). CDR3 length: 14 amino acids. Germline values: CDR1 SGHTA, CDR2 FQGNSA. V dropped 2 bases and J dropped 7 bases, with 15 bases sitting between them. The CDR3 nucleotides are TGTGCCAGCAGCTTAAGCCCGGGGATGGGGGAGCAGTACTTC. It codes for CASSLSPGMGEQYF. Full variable domain (rest looked up from reference TRBV7-2 and TRBJ2-7): GAGVSQSPSNKVTEKGKDVELRCDPISGHTALYWYRQSLGQGLEFLIYFQGNSAPDKSGLPSDRFSAERTGGSVSTLTIQRTQQEDSAVYLCASSLSPGMGEQYFGPGTRLTVT.

This clonotype has only a few counts. This chain links TRBV19 with TRBJ2-3, with D possibly matching TRBD1 (5 bases). The CDR3 runs 14 residues. V was trimmed by 7 bases and J by 3 bases, leaving 14 bases between them. Germline V lookup: CDR1 LNHDA, CDR2 SQIVND (reference sequence). CDR3 nucleotides: TGTGCCAGTACCACAGGCGGAGCGACAGATACGCAGTATTTT. It encodes CASTTGGATDTQYF.

The chain is built from TRBV27 and TRBJ2-1, with D possibly matching TRBD1 (5 bases). The ends were cut back, 7 bases at V and 0 bases at J, with 13 bases in the middle. Germline lookup yields CDR1 MNHEY and CDR2 SMNVEV (reference sequence). This CDR3 region has 15 residues. CDR3 region: CASTGQSSSYNEQFF. CDR3 nucleotide sequence: TGTGCCAGCACCGGACAATCTAGCTCCTACAATGAGCAGTTCTTC.

In this sample, this clonotype turned up many times. The genes are TRBV7-2 and TRBJ1-4; unclear D gene. CDR1 is SGHTA, CDR2 FQGNSA, per germline. The V and J ends lost 5 bases and 8 bases respectively, with 18 bases between them. This CDR3 is built from 15 residues. CDR3 sequence reads: CASSQGWGRGEKLFF. The CDR3 bases are TGTGCCAGCAGCCAAGGGTGGGGAAGAGGAGAAAAACTGTTTTTT.